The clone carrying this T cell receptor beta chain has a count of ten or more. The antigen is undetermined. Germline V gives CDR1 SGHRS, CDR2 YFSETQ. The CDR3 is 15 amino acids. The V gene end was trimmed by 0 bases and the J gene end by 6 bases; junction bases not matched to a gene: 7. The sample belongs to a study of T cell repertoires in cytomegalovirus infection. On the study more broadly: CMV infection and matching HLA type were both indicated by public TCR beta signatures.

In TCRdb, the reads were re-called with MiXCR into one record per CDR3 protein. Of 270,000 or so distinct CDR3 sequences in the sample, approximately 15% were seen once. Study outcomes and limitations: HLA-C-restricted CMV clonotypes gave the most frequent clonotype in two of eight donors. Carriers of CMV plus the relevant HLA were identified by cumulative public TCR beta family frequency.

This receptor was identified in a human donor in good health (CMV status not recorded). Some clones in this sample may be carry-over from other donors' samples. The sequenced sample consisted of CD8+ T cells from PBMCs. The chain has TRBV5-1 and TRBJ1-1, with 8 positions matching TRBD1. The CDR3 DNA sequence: TGCGCCAGCAGCTTGGGAGACAGGGGAAGCCCTGAAGCTTTCTTT. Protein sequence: CASSLGDRGSPEAFF.